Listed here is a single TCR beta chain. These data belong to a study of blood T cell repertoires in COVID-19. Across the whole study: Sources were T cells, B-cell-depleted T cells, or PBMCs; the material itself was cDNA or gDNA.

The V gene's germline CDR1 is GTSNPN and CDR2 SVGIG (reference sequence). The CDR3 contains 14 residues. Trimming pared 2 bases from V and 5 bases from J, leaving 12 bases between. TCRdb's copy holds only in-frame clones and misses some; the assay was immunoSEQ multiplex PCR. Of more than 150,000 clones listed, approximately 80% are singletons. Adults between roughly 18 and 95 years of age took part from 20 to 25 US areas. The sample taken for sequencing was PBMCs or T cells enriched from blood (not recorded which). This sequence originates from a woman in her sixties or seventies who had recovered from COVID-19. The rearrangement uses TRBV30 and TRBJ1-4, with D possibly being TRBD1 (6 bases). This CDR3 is CAWSLNTGNEKLFF. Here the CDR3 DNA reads TGTGCCTGGAGTTTAAATACAGGGAATGAAAAACTGTTTTTT. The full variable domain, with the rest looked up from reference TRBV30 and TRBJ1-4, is SQTIHQWPATLVQPVGSPLSLECTVEGTSNPNLYWYRQAAGRGLQLLFYSVGIGQISSEVPQNLSASRPQDRQFILSSKKLLLSDSGFYLCAWSLNTGNEKLFFGSGTQLSVL.